This record concerns one T cell receptor (beta chain) sequence. The data are from a study of CD8+CD57+ T cells in acquired aplastic anemia. Template material for TCR beta VDJ and CDR3 profiling consisted of genomic DNA. TCRdb fed the reads into MiXCR, producing one record per CDR3 protein. The sample holds some 42,000 distinct CDR3 sequences; about 70% are singletons and the top ten take less than 25%. CDR1 SGHNT and CDR2 YYREEE come from the germline V gene (reference sequence). Unmatched junction bases numbered 10, after V lost 2 bases and J lost 4 bases. CDR3 length equals 16 residues. This TCR came from a human donor in good health, serving as a control. The chain is built from TRBV5-4 and TRBJ1-1, with 8 positions matching TRBD1. The source material was sorted CD4+, CD8+, or CD8+CD57+ T cells (not recorded which) from PBMCs. The CDR3 spells CASSFEQGEGGTEAFF. CDR3 DNA sequence: TGTGCCAGCAGCTTCGAACAGGGGGAAGGAGGCACTGAAGCTTTCTTT.